Sequencing of this T cell receptor beta chain was carried out in a study of CD8+ T cells in alopecia areata. This CDR3 is built from 13 residues. The junction had 9 bases not matched to a gene; V was cut back by 11 bases and J by 3 bases. Per the germline V gene, CDR1 is MNHEY and CDR2 is SVGAGI. Study-level findings and limits: Normal scalp had lower clonality than lesional scalp, with alopecia totalis/universalis lesions showing this most strongly. Researchers reported that TCR sharing among patients proved less clear than in mice, possibly HLA-linked.

Isolated RNA was reverse transcribed into cDNA used as the sequencing template. Measured with immunoSEQ multiplex PCR; TCRdb has only the in-frame clones, and not every one. The sample lists fewer than 70,000 clones; roughly 40% were seen once. In regard to this clone: Its cognate antigen is unknown.

Specimens obtained from alopecia areata patients comprised lesional scalp punch biopsies and peripheral blood. The chain recombines TRBV6-5 with TRBJ2-7; 8 bases map to TRBD2. Sequencing was performed on NKG2D-low CD8+ T cells sorted from blood. The receptor was derived from a human donor with alopecia areata. The CDR3 protein is CAAGVAGSYEQYF. CDR3 bases: TGTGCCGCAGGAGTAGCGGGAAGCTACGAGCAGTACTTC.